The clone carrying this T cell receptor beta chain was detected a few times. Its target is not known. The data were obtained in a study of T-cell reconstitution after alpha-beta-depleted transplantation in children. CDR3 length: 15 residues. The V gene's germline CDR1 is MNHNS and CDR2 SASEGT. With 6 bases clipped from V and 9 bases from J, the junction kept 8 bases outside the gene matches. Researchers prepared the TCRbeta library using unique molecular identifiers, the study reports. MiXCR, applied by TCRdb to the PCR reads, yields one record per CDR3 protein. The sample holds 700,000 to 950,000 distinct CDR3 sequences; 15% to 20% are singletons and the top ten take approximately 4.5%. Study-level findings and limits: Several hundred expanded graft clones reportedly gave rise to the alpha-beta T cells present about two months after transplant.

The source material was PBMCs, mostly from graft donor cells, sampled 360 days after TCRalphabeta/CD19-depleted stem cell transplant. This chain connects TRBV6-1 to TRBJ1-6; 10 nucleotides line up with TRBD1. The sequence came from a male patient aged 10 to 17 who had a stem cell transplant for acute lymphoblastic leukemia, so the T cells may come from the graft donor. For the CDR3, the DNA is TGTGCCAGCAGACCCCCGCGGGACAGGGGTTCACCCCTCCACTTT. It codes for CASRPPRDRGSPLHF.